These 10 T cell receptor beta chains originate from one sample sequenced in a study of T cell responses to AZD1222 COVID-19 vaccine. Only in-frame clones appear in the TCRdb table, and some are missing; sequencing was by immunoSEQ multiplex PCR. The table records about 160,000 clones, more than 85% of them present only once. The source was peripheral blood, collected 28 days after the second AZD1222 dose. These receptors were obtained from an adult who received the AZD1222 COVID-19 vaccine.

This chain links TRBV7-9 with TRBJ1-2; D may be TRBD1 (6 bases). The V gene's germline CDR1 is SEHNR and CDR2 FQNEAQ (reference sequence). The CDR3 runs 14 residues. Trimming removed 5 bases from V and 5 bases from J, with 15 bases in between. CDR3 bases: TGTGCCAGCAGCCCAGCCGGGACAATGTATGGCTACACCTTC. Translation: CASSPAGTMYGYTF. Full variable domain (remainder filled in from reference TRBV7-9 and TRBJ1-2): DTGVSQNPRHKITKRGQNVTFRCDPISEHNRLYWYRQTLGQGPEFLTYFQNEAQLEKSRLLSDRFSAERPKGSFSTLEIQRTEQGDSAMYLCASSPAGTMYGYTFGSGTRLTVV.

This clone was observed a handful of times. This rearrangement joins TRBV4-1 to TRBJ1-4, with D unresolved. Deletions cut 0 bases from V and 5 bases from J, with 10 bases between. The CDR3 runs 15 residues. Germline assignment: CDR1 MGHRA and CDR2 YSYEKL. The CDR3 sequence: CASSQDRRPNEKLFF. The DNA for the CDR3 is TGCGCCAGCAGCCAAGACAGAAGGCCGAATGAAAAACTGTTTTTT.

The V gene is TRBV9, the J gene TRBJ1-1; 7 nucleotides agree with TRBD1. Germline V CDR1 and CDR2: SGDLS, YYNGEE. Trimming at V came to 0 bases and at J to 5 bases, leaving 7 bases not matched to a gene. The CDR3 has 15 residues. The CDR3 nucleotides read TGTGCCAGCAGCGTAGATGAGGGGGCGCGAACTGAAGCTTTCTTT. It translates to CASSVDEGARTEAFF.

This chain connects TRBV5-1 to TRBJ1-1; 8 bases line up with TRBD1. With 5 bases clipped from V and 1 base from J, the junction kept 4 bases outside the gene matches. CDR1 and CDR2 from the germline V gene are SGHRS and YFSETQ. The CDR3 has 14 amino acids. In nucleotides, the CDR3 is TGCGCCAGCAGTCCCGGGACAGGGAACACTGAAGCTTTCTTT. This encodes CASSPGTGNTEAFF. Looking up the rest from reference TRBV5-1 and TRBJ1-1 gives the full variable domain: KAGVTQTPRYLIKTRGQQVTLSCSPISGHRSVSWYQQTPGQGLQFLFEYFSETQRNKGNFPGRFSGRQFSNSRSEMNVSTLELGDSALYLCASSPGTGNTEAFFGQGTRLTVV.

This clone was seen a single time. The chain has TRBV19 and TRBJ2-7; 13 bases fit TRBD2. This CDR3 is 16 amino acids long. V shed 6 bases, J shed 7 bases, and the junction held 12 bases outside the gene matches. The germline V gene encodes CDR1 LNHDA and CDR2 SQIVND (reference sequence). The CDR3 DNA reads TGTGCCAGTAGGACAACCGGGACTAGCGGGACGATGGAGCAGTACTTC. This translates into CASRTTGTSGTMEQYF.

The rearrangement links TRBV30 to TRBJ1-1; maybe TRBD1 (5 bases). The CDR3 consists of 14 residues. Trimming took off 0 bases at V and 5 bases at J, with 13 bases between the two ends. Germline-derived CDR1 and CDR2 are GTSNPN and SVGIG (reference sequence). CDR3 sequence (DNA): TGTGCCTGGAGTGTATGGGCAGGGAGGACTGAAGCTTTCTTT. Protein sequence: CAWSVWAGRTEAFF.

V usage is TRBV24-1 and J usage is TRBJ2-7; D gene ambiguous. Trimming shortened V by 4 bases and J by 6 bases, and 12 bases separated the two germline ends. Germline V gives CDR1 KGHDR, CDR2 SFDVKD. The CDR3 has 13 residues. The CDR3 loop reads CATSDPTLLEQYF. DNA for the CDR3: TGTGCCACCAGTGACCCGACACTCCTCGAGCAGTACTTC.

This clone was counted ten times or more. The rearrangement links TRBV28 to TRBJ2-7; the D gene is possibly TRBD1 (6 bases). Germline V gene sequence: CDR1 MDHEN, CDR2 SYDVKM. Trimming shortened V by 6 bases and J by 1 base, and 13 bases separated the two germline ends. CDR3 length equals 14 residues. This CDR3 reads CASSTPQGSYEQYF. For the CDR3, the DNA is TGTGCCAGCAGCACACCCCAGGGGTCCTACGAGCAGTACTTC.

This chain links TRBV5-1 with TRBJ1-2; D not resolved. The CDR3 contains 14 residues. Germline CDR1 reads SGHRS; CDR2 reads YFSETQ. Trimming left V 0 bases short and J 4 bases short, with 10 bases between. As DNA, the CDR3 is TGCGCCAGCAGCTTGGCGCCGATCCGCTATGGCTACACCTTC. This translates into CASSLAPIRYGYTF.

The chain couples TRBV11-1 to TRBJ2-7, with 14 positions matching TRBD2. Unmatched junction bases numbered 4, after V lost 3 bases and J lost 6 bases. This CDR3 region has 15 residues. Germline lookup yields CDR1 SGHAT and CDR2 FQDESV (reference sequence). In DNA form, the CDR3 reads TGTGCCAGCAGCTTGGGACTAGCGGGAGAATCCGAGCAGTACTTC. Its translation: CASSLGLAGESEQYF.